Sequencing of this T cell receptor (beta chain) was carried out in a study of cytomegalovirus exposure and HLA in healthy donors. The PCR made use of 60 Vbeta and 13 Jbeta primers. Profiling relied on immunoSEQ multiplex PCR, and the TCRdb table lists in-frame clones only, not all of them. The sample includes about 170,000 clones, roughly 82% seen only once; the top ten take approximately 1.4%. The clonotype comes from a girl aged 10 to 17 in good health and CMV-seropositive. The sequenced sample consisted of PBMCs.

The CDR3 sequence is CASSLEGGAQGKTQYF. The CDR3 DNA reads as TGTGCCAGCAGCTTGGAAGGGGGCGCCCAGGGAAAGACCCAGTACTTC. The chain employs TRBV5-4 and TRBJ2-5, with 7 bases that match TRBD1. Germline V gene sequence: CDR1 SGHNT, CDR2 YYREEE (reference sequence). V lost 0 bases and J lost 6; bases outside the gene matches: 11. This CDR3 is built from 16 residues.